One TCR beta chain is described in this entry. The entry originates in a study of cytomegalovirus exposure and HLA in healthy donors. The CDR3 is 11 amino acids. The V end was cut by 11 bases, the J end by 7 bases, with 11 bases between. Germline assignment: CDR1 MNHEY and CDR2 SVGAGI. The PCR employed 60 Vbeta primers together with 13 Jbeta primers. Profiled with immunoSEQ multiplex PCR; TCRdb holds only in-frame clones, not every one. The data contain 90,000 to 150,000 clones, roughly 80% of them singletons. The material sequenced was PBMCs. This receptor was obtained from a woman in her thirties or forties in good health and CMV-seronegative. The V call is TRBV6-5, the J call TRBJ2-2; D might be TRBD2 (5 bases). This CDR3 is CALRVGGELFF. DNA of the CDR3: TGTGCCTTGCGGGTTGGCGGGGAGCTGTTTTTT.